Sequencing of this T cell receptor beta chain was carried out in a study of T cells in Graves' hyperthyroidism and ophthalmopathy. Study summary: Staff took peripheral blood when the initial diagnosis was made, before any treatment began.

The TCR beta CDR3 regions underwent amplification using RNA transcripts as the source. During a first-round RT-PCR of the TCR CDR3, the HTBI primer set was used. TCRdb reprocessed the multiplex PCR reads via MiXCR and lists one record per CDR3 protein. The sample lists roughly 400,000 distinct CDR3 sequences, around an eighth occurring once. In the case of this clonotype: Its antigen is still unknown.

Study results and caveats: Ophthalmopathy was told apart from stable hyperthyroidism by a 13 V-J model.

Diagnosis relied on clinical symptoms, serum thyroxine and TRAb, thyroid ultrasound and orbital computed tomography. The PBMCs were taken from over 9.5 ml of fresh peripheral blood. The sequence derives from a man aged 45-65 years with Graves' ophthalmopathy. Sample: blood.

CDR3 nucleotide sequence: TGCGCCAGCAGCCGAGACCTGGATGAGCAGTTCTTC. Translating it yields CASSRDLDEQFF. The chain recombines TRBV5-1 with TRBJ2-1; D gene unclear. Between the trimmed V and J ends, which lost 4 bases and 8 bases, there was a span of 10 bases. The length of the CDR3 is 12 residues. CDR1 SGHRS and CDR2 YFSETQ come from the germline V gene.